This is a list of T cell receptor beta chains from one sample in a study of cytomegalovirus exposure and HLA in healthy donors. Data came from immunoSEQ multiplex PCR; TCRdb stores just in-frame clones and leaves some out. The sample yields about 210,000 clones, over 60% seen once. The sequenced sample consisted of PBMCs. The receptors were sampled from a male donor in good health and CMV-seronegative. Both conserved end residues are part of each CDR3. Fields, in order: clone size, J gene, V gene, D gene, CDR3 DNA, CDR3 protein. A D gene is named only where the DNA matches it firmly. Clone size is given for some rows only: seen once, a few or many times, or a class if the clone is expanded.

>.|TRBJ2-2|TRBV18|TRBD2
TGTGCCAGCTCAGCTAGCGGGAGGGCCTCGACCGGGGAGCTGTTTTTT
CASSASGRASTGELFF
>once|TRBJ1-2|TRBV9|.
TGTGCCAGCAGCCCAAACATTGGCGGCTACACCTTC
CASSPNIGGYTF
>.|TRBJ2-7|TRBV5-5|.
TGTGCCAGCAGCTCAGAGACACCACCCTACGAGCAGTACTTC
CASSSETPPYEQYF
>.|TRBJ1-2|TRBV6-5|TRBD1
TGTGCCAGCAGTTTCGGCCAGACAGGGGCGTATGGCTACACCTTC
CASSFGQTGAYGYTF
>.|TRBJ2-1|TRBV11-1|TRBD1
TGTGCCAGCAGCGGGACAGGGGGCTACAATGAGCAGTTCTTC
CASSGTGGYNEQFF
>.|TRBJ2-1|TRBV9|TRBD1
TGTGCCAGCAGCGTACAGGGACAGCTCAACAATGAGCAGTTCTTC
CASSVQGQLNNEQFF
>.|TRBJ2-5|TRBV28|TRBD2
TGTGCCAGCGTAGCGGGTAACCAAGAGACCCAGTACTTC
CASVAGNQETQYF
>.|TRBJ1-5|TRBV6-5|.
TGTGCCAGCAGTTATGCGGGGCAGCCCCAGCATTTT
CASSYAGQPQHF
>few|TRBJ1-1|TRBV4-2|.
TGTGCCAGCAGCCAGGAAGACAGACCGCCCAGTGAAGCTTTCTTT
CASSQEDRPPSEAFF
>.|TRBJ2-3|TRBV5-1|TRBD1
TGCGCCAGCAGCTTGTTAGGGACAGGGCCCCCAGATACGCAGTATTTT
CASSLLGTGPPDTQYF
>.|TRBJ2-1|TRBV7-6|.
TGTGCCAGCAGCTTATCTCCAGGGGGGAATGAGCAGTTCTTC
CASSLSPGGNEQFF
>.|TRBJ2-1|TRBV7-2|.
TGTGCCAGCAGCATTGCTCGGGGTACTGAGCAGTTCTTC
CASSIARGTEQFF
>.|TRBJ2-7|TRBV7-2|TRBD2
TGTGCCAGCAGCTTAGGGGCTAGCGGGTCCTACGAGCAGTACTTC
CASSLGASGSYEQYF
>.|TRBJ1-5|TRBV15|.
TGTGCCACCAGCAGAGTTACCACGGATCAGCCCCAGCATTTT
CATSRVTTDQPQHF
>.|TRBJ2-7|TRBV28|.
TGTGCCAGCGCTACCCGGACTGGAAACTACGAGCAGTACTTC
CASATRTGNYEQYF
>.|TRBJ1-5|TRBV28|.
TGTGCCAGCAGTTTAGACGGAGGAGCATATAGCAATCAGCCCCAGCATTTT
CASSLDGGAYSNQPQHF
>.|TRBJ2-7|TRBV6-5|.
TGTGCCACTAGGAGACAGGTGAGGTACGAGCAGTACTTC
CATRRQVRYEQYF
>.|TRBJ2-7|TRBV2|.
TGTGCCAGCAGTGCCACAGGTCTTAGCTCCTACGAGCAGTACTTC
CASSATGLSSYEQYF
>.|TRBJ2-1|TRBV15|TRBD1
TGTGCCACCAGCAGAACCCAGACAGGGGTTGGTGAGCAGTTCTTC
CATSRTQTGVGEQFF
>.|TRBJ2-5|TRBV5-1|.
TGCGCCAGCAGCCCTGGACAGCAAGAGACCCAGTACTTC
CASSPGQQETQYF
>few|TRBJ1-2|TRBV18|.
TGTGCCAGCTCACCAGTAGCTAACTATGGCTACACCTTC
CASSPVANYGYTF
>.|TRBJ2-1|TRBV5-1|.
TGCGCCAGCAACTTGGAGAACGCAGGGAATGAGCAGTTCTTC
CASNLENAGNEQFF
>.|TRBJ2-3|TRBV13|TRBD2
TGTGCCAGCAGCTTAGATCAAGCGGGGGCGTACACAGATACGCAGTATTTT
CASSLDQAGAYTDTQYF
>.|TRBJ2-5|TRBV18|.
TGTGCCAGCTCACCGGACAGGTCAAGGGGAGGTGAGACCCAGTACTTC
CASSPDRSRGGETQYF
>few|TRBJ2-3|TRBV6-6|.
TGTGCCAGCAGCGGACCGGGGACAAGATCAGATACGCAGTATTTT
CASSGPGTRSDTQYF
>.|TRBJ2-1|TRBV7-7|TRBD1
TGTGCCAAATTCTCCCGGACAGGGGGGGACAACAATGAGCAGTTCTTC
CAKFSRTGGDNNEQFF
>.|TRBJ1-1|TRBV6-1|.
TGTGCCAGCAGTGAACAGGGGCCCCACACTGAAGCTTTCTTT
CASSEQGPHTEAFF
>.|TRBJ2-1|TRBV7-6|.
TGTGCCAGCAGCTTAGATCTACAGCTCAATGAGCAGTTCTTC
CASSLDLQLNEQFF
>few|TRBJ2-5|TRBV7-2|.
TGTGCCAGCAGCCTATCAAAAGAGACCCAGTACTTC
CASSLSKETQYF
>.|TRBJ2-1|TRBV5-5|TRBD1
TGTGCCAGCAGCCGGGGACAGGGCAATGAGCAGTTCTTC
CASSRGQGNEQFF
>.|TRBJ1-1|TRBV6-5|.
TGTGCCAGCAGTTACTCGATAGGGGCCAACACTGAAGCTTTCTTT
CASSYSIGANTEAFF
>once|TRBJ2-7|TRBV6-1|.
TGTGCCAGCAGTGAAGGGTGGGAGGCCTACGAGCAGTACTTC
CASSEGWEAYEQYF
>.|TRBJ2-7|TRBV11-2|.
TGTGCCAGCAGCCTCAGGGAGGAGAGCGAGCAGTACTTC
CASSLREESEQYF
>.|TRBJ1-3|TRBV18|TRBD1
TGTGCCAGCCCGGGACAGGGTTCCGGAAACACCATATATTTT
CASPGQGSGNTIYF
>.|TRBJ2-7|TRBV6-5|.
TGTGCCAGCAGTCCGCGAGGAGCCGGCGAGCAGTACTTC
CASSPRGAGEQYF